These T cell receptor beta chains were read from a single sample in a study of blood T cell repertoires in COVID-19. Data came from immunoSEQ multiplex PCR; TCRdb stores just in-frame clones and leaves some out. The sample has just over 350,000 clones; roughly 90% are singletons. Sequenced sample: PBMCs or T cells enriched from blood (not recorded which). These receptors were obtained from a woman in her thirties who had recovered from COVID-19. CDR3s include the opening cysteine and the closing phenylalanine or tryptophan. The D gene is left open where the match is weak. Expanded clones get a size class; other rows say once, few or many, or leave the size out.

V: TRBV6-5; D: TRBD1; size: .; J: TRBJ2-7; CDR3: CASSYSTGGYEQYF; DNA: TGTGCCAGCAGTTACTCGACAGGGGGCTACGAGCAGTACTTC
V: TRBV14; D: .; size: .; J: TRBJ1-2; CDR3: CASSQDVGAGPYGYTF; DNA: TGTGCCAGCAGCCAAGATGTAGGGGCAGGCCCCTATGGCTACACCTTC
V: TRBV24-1; D: TRBD1; size: .; J: TRBJ1-5; CDR3: CATREGQGSGQPQHF; DNA: TGTGCCACCAGGGAAGGACAGGGATCGGGACAGCCCCAGCATTTT
V: TRBV5-8; D: .; size: once; J: TRBJ2-1; CDR3: CASSSRGSYYNEQFF; DNA: TGTGCCAGCAGCTCACGGGGGTCCTACTACAATGAGCAGTTCTTC
V: TRBV7-9; D: .; size: few; J: TRBJ2-7; CDR3: CASSLAVGTSTYEQYF; DNA: TGTGCCAGCAGCTTAGCAGTAGGGACATCAACCTACGAGCAGTACTTC
V: TRBV6-5; D: .; size: .; J: TRBJ1-2; CDR3: CASSPSDGGTHGYTF; DNA: TGTGCCAGCAGTCCCTCGGATGGGGGGACGCATGGCTACACCTTC
V: TRBV7-2; D: .; size: .; J: TRBJ1-6; CDR3: CASSPPGVPKSPLHF; DNA: TGTGCCAGCAGCCCGCCAGGGGTCCCGAAATCACCCCTCCACTTT
V: TRBV18; D: .; size: .; J: TRBJ2-7; CDR3: CASSPLSYEQYF; DNA: TGTGCCAGCTCACCCCTCTCCTACGAGCAGTACTTC
V: TRBV3-1/TRBV3-2; D: TRBD2; size: .; J: TRBJ2-4; CDR3: CASSPTSGFSKNIQYF; DNA: TGTGCCAGCAGCCCGACTAGCGGGTTTAGCAAAAACATTCAGTACTTC
V: TRBV6-2/TRBV6-3; D: .; size: .; J: TRBJ1-5; CDR3: CASSYGGGSGGQPQHF; DNA: TGTGCCAGCAGTTACGGGGGCGGCTCTGGAGGTCAGCCCCAGCATTTT
V: TRBV7-9; D: TRBD1; size: .; J: TRBJ1-4; CDR3: CASSWGERTGTGRLKLFF; DNA: TGTGCCAGCAGCTGGGGGGAGAGGACCGGGACAGGGAGATTGAAACTGTTTTTT
V: TRBV3-1/TRBV3-2; D: .; size: .; J: TRBJ2-7; CDR3: CASSQGRNEQYF; DNA: TGTGCCAGCAGCCAGGGGAGGAACGAGCAGTACTTC